The 20 T cell receptor beta chains reported below all come from one sample, sequenced in a study of CD8+CD57+ T cells in acquired aplastic anemia. Both TCR beta VDJ combination and CDR3 sequence profiling were carried out. Genomic DNA was the template for this profiling. TCRdb passed the reads through MiXCR, listing each CDR3 protein once. The table lists about 150,000 distinct CDR3 sequences, about 48% of them singletons. Only patients with CD8+CD57+ cell expansion on flow cytometry were chosen for sequencing. The specimen sequenced was sorted CD4+, CD8+, or CD8+CD57+ T cells (not recorded which) from PBMCs. These receptors originate from a human donor with aplastic anemia.

V and J are TRBV27 and TRBJ1-5; TRBD1 might be the D (6 bases). CDR3 length: 13 amino acids. V was cut by 3 bases and J by 4 bases, with 7 bases left in between. The germline V gene has CDR1 MNHEY and CDR2 SMNVEV (reference sequence). The CDR3 is CASSFQGNQPQHF. CDR3 nucleotide sequence: TGTGCCAGCAGTTTCCAGGGGAATCAGCCCCAGCATTTT.

This clonotype was counted a few times. At one end, the junction sequence differs from germline, possibly due to a read error. The chain uses TRBV10-3 and TRBJ2-3; either TRBD1 or TRBD2 may supply D (5 bases each). The CDR3 covers 14 residues. Germline-derived CDR1 and CDR2 are ENHRY and SYGVKD. The CDR3 region is CASSYGAATDTQYF. CDR3 in DNA: TGTGCCAGCAGTTACGGGGCGGCGACAGATACGCAGTATTTT.

This clonotype occurred many times. V is TRBV7-3 and J is TRBJ2-1, with D perhaps matching TRBD1 or TRBD2 (5 bases each). Germline CDR1 SGHTA, CDR2 FQGTGA. The CDR3 is made up of 13 amino acids. V gave up 5 bases and J gave up 6 bases, with 11 bases separating them. For the CDR3, the DNA is TGTGCCAGCAGCGCCCGGGACCCCAATGAGCAGTTCTTC. Translation: CASSARDPNEQFF.

The chain employs TRBV20-1 and TRBJ2-7, with D possibly matching TRBD2 (6 bases). Germline lookup yields CDR1 DFQATT and CDR2 SNEGSKA (reference sequence). Trimming stripped 3 bases from V and 0 bases from J, with 9 bases between. CDR3 length: 13 amino acids. As DNA, the CDR3 is TGCAGTGCTAGTAACGGGGGCTCCTACGAGCAGTACTTC. Residues: CSASNGGSYEQYF.

J is TRBJ1-4 and V is TRBV7-9; D remains unclear. This CDR3 is built from 14 residues. V was cut by 1 base and J by 13 bases, with 16 bases left in between. Germline assignment: CDR1 SEHNR and CDR2 FQNEAQ (reference sequence). The CDR3 loop is CASSLGHPNEGLFF. The DNA of the CDR3 is TGTGCCAGCAGCTTAGGACACCCTAATGAGGGACTGTTTTTT.

As regards this clonotype: This CDR3 is missing its conserved last phenylalanine or tryptophan, likely due to a read error. This sequence joins TRBV20-1 and TRBJ1-1; TRBD1 matches at 10 bases. Per germline, CDR1 DFQATT and CDR2 SNEGSKA (reference sequence). This CDR3 is built from 17 residues. Here the CDR3 DNA reads TGCAGTGCCAGAGATCCGGGACAGGGGACTCGGAACACTGAAGCTTTCTCT. This sequence encodes CSARDPGQGTRNTEAFS.

The chain has TRBV9 and TRBJ2-5, with D perhaps matching TRBD1 or TRBD2 (5 bases each). V was pared by 0 bases and J by 5 bases, with 8 bases between. The CDR3 is made up of 13 amino acids. Germline V gene data show CDR1 as SGDLS and CDR2 as YYNGEE. This CDR3 reads CASSVGGMETQYF. The CDR3 nucleotides read TGTGCCAGCAGCGTAGGGGGGATGGAGACCCAGTACTTC.

In this sample, this clonotype turned up a few times. The gene calls are TRBV2 and TRBJ2-1; D is undetermined. This CDR3 is built from 13 residues. V was clipped by 6 bases and J by 2 bases, with 8 bases between them. Germline V lookup: CDR1 SNHLY, CDR2 FYNNEI. The CDR3 region has the DNA TGTGCCAGCAGCCTACTGGCCTACAATGAGCAGTTCTTC. Residues: CASSLLAYNEQFF.

This clonotype was counted at least ten times. The chain carries TRBV9 and TRBJ1-4, with D possibly matching TRBD1 (6 bases). This CDR3 region has 14 residues. The germline V gene encodes CDR1 SGDLS and CDR2 YYNGEE. V was cut by 1 base and J by 3 bases, with 7 bases left in between. CDR3 in DNA: TGTGCCAGCAGCGTATCAGGGGCTAATGAAAAACTGTTTTTT. Its protein product is CASSVSGANEKLFF.

The chain uses TRBV19 and TRBJ1-2, with D possibly matching TRBD1 (5 bases). The CDR3 is 15 amino acids. Between the trimmed V and J ends, which lost 4 bases and 0 bases, there was a span of 12 bases. The germline CDR1 and CDR2 sequences are LNHDA and SQIVND (reference sequence). The CDR3 nucleotides read TGTGCCAGTAGTACTCGACAGAATTCTAACTATGGCTACACCTTC. Its protein is CASSTRQNSNYGYTF.

This clonotype was observed once. This chain uses TRBV7-6 with TRBJ2-5; the D is unclear. V was pared by 4 bases and J by 5 bases, with 8 bases between. The length of the CDR3 is 12 residues. Per germline, CDR1 SGHVS and CDR2 FNYEAQ. The CDR3 DNA sequence: TGTGCCAGCAGCTCCCCCCGGGAGACCCAGTACTTC. Translation: CASSSPRETQYF.

The chain has TRBV7-9 and TRBJ1-2; D is perhaps TRBD1 (6 bases). Germline CDR1 and CDR2: SEHNR and FQNEAQ (reference sequence). Trimming pared 5 bases from V and 7 bases from J, leaving 17 bases between. The CDR3 sequence is 14 residues long. DNA of the CDR3: TGTGCCAGCAGCCCTCAGCCAGGGGAGGGTGGCTACACCTTC. Residues: CASSPQPGEGGYTF.

This clonotype was recorded only once. This chain joins TRBV7-9 and TRBJ1-4, with unresolved D. The germline gives CDR1 SEHNR, CDR2 FQNEAQ (reference sequence). Trimming removed 3 bases at V and 4 bases at J, with 6 bases between. The CDR3 runs 13 residues. The CDR3 loop reads CASSFYSNEKLFF. CDR3 nucleotides: TGTGCCAGCAGCTTTTACAGTAATGAAAAACTGTTTTTT.

The chain uses TRBV7-9 and TRBJ2-3; no reliable D call. The V end lost 5 bases, the J end lost 5 bases, and 11 bases lay between the germline ends. The CDR3 runs 13 residues. Germline CDR1 and CDR2: SEHNR and FQNEAQ (reference sequence). In DNA, the CDR3 is TGTGCCAGCAGCCCCCCAGAACAAGATACGCAGTATTTT. This translates into CASSPPEQDTQYF.

The CDR3 reads CASSTSNTRRDTQYF. As DNA, the CDR3 is TGTGCCAGCAGCACTAGCAATACTAGGCGGGATACGCAGTATTTT. V and J are TRBV2 and TRBJ2-3; TRBD2 might be the D (6 bases). The germline CDR1 and CDR2 sequences are SNHLY and FYNNEI. This CDR3 contains 15 residues. V shed 6 bases and J shed 6 bases, with 19 bases lying between them.

The chain links TRBV20-1 to TRBJ2-3; D is ambiguous. CDR3 length equals 12 residues. With 3 bases removed from V and 0 bases from J, the gap between germline ends came to 4 bases. The germline CDR1 and CDR2 sequences are DFQATT and SNEGSKA (reference sequence). The CDR3, as DNA: TGCAGTGCTAGTAGTAGCACAGATACGCAGTATTTT. Translated, it gives CSASSSTDTQYF.

V usage is TRBV20-1 and J usage is TRBJ1-2; D ambiguous. V was cut by 0 bases and J by 2 bases, with 1 base left in between. In germline, CDR1 is DFQATT, CDR2 SNEGSKA (reference sequence). The CDR3 is 11 residues long. The CDR3 here is CSARDNYGYTF. The CDR3 nucleotides are TGCAGTGCTAGAGACAACTATGGCTACACCTTC.

V and J are TRBV20-1 and TRBJ2-6; no firm D call. Germline V gives CDR1 DFQATT, CDR2 SNEGSKA (reference sequence). The V end was cut by 3 bases, the J end by 1 base, with 4 bases between. The CDR3 consists of 13 residues. The CDR3 here is CSASRSGANVLTF. The CDR3 DNA is TGCAGTGCTAGTAGGTCTGGGGCCAACGTCCTGACTTTC.

The chain is built from TRBV6-1 and TRBJ2-4; D ambiguous. The CDR3 is made up of 13 amino acids. Germline CDR1 reads MNHNS; CDR2 reads SASEGT. Trimming took off 8 bases at V and 0 bases at J, with 8 bases between the two ends. DNA for the CDR3: TGTGCCAGCTCTGATTCAGCCAAAAACATTCAGTACTTC. It translates to CASSDSAKNIQYF.

A single count supports this clonotype. The V call is TRBV6-1, the J call TRBJ1-5; 8 bases map to TRBD1. Germline V gene sequence: CDR1 MNHNS, CDR2 SASEGT. This CDR3 is built from 14 residues. The V gene end was trimmed by 5 bases and the J gene end by 5 bases; junction bases not matched to a gene: 5. CDR3 DNA: TGTGCCAGCAGTCAGGACAGGGTGGATCAGCCCCAGCATTTT. Translation gives CASSQDRVDQPQHF.